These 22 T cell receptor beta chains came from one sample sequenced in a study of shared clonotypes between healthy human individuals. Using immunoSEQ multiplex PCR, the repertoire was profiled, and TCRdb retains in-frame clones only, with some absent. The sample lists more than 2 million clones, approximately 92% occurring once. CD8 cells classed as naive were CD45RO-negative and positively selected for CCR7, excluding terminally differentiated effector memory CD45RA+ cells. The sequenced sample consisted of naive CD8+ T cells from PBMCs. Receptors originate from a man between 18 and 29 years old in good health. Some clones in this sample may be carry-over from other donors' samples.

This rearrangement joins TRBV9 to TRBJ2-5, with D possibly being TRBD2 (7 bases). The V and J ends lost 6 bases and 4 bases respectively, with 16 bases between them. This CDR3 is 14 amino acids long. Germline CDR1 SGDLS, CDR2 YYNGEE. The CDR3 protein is CASTGGGLAETQYF. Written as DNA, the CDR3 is TGTGCCAGCACGGGGGGCGGACTGGCAGAGACCCAGTACTTC. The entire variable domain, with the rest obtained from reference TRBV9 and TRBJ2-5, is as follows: DSGVTQTPKHLITATGQRVTLRCSPRSGDLSVYWYQQSLDQGLQFLIQYYNGEERAKGNILERFSAQQFPDLHSELNLSSLELGDSALYFCASTGGGLAETQYFGPGTRLLVL.

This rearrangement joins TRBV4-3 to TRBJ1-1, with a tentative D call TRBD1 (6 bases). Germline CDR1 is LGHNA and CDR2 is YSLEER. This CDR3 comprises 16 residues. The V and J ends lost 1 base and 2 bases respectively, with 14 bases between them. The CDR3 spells CASSQVFSGDNTEAFF. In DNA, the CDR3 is TGCGCCAGCAGCCAAGTGTTCTCAGGGGATAACACTGAAGCTTTCTTT.

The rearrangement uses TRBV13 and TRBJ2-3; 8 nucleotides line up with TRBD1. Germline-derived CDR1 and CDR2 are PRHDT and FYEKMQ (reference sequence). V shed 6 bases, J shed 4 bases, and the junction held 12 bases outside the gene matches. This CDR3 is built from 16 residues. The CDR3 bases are TGTGCCAGCAGTCCTCTCGGGACAGGTCCCCCAGATACGCAGTATTTT. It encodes CASSPLGTGPPDTQYF.

The CDR3 here is CASSLFTGGPGANVLTF. The CDR3 DNA is TGTGCCAGCAGCTTGTTTACGGGGGGCCCTGGGGCCAACGTCCTGACTTTC. The V gene is TRBV5-6, the J gene TRBJ2-6; D perhaps matches TRBD2 (7 bases). This CDR3 is 17 amino acids long. CDR1 is SGHDT and CDR2 is YYEEEE in the germline V gene. The V end lost 1 base, the J end lost 2 bases, and 13 bases lay between the germline ends.

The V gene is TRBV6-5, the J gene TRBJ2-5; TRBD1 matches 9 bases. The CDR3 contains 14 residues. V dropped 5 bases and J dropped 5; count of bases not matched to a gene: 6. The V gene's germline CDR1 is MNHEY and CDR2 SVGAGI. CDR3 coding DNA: TGTGCCAGCAGTAAAACAGGGGGCCTTGAGACCCAGTACTTC. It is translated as CASSKTGGLETQYF.

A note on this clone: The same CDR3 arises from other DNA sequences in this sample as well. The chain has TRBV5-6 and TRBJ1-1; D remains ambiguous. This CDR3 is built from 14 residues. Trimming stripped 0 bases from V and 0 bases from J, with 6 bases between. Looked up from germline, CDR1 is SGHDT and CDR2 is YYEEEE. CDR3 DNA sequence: TGTGCCAGCAGCTTGGACCTTATGAACACTGAAGCTTTCTTT. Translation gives CASSLDLMNTEAFF.

CDR3 DNA sequence: TGTGCCAGCAGTTCTACCGTTATGTGGGGTGGAAACACCATATATTTT. Protein product: CASSSTVMWGGNTIYF. V and J are TRBV27 and TRBJ1-3, with D uncertain. The length of the CDR3 is 16 residues. V was trimmed by 4 bases and J by 3 bases, leaving 16 bases between them. Germline-derived CDR1 and CDR2 are MNHEY and SMNVEV (reference sequence).

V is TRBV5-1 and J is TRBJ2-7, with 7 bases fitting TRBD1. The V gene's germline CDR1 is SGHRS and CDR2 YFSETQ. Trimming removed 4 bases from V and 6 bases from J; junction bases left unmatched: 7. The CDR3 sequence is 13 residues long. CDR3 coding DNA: TGCGCCAGCAGCCCGACAGGGACCTCCGAGCAGTACTTC. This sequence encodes CASSPTGTSEQYF. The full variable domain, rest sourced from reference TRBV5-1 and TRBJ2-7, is KAGVTQTPRYLIKTRGQQVTLSCSPISGHRSVSWYQQTPGQGLQFLFEYFSETQRNKGNFPGRFSGRQFSNSRSEMNVSTLELGDSALYLCASSPTGTSEQYFGPGTRLTVT.

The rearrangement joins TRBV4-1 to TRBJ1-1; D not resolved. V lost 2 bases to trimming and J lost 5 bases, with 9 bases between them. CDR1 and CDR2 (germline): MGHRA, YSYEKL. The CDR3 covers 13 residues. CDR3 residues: CASSQLSWTEAFF. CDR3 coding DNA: TGCGCCAGCAGCCAACTTTCTTGGACTGAAGCTTTCTTT.

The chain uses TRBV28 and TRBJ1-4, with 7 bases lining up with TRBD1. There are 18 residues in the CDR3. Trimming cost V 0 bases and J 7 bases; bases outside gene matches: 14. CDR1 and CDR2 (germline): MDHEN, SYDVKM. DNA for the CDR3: TGTGCCAGCAGTTTATGGGGGGTCGAAGGGGGCAACCCTGAAAAACTGTTTTTT. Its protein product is CASSLWGVEGGNPEKLFF.

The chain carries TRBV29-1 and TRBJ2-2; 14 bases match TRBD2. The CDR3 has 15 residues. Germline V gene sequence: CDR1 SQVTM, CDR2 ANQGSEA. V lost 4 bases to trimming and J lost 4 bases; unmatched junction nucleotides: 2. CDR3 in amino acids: CSVVGLAGATGELFF. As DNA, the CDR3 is TGCAGCGTTGTGGGACTAGCGGGAGCCACCGGGGAGCTGTTTTTT.

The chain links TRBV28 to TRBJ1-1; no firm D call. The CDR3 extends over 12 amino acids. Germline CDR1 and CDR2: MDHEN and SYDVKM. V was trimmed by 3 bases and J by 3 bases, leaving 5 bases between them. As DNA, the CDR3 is TGTGCCAGCAGTTTTGAGGACACTGAAGCTTTCTTT. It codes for CASSFEDTEAFF.

The CDR3 here is CASTGHSSFF. Here the CDR3 DNA reads TGTGCCAGCACCGGCCACTCCTCGTTCTTC. The chain uses TRBV2 and TRBJ2-1; no firm D call. This CDR3 is built from 10 residues. The germline V gene has CDR1 SNHLY and CDR2 FYNNEI. The germline V and J ends were trimmed by 7 bases and 15 bases, with 13 bases remaining between them. Looking up the rest from reference TRBV2 and TRBJ2-1 gives the full variable domain: EPEVTQTPSHQVTQMGQEVILRCVPISNHLYFYWYRQILGQKVEFLVSFYNNEISEKSEIFDDQFSVERPDGSNFTLKIRSTKLEDSAMYFCASTGHSSFFGPGTRLTVL.

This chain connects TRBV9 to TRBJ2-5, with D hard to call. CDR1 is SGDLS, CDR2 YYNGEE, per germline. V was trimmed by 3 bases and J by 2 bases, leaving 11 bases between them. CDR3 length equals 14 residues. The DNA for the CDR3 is TGTGCCAGCAGCGAGACGGGCCTTCAAGAGACCCAGTACTTC. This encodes CASSETGLQETQYF.

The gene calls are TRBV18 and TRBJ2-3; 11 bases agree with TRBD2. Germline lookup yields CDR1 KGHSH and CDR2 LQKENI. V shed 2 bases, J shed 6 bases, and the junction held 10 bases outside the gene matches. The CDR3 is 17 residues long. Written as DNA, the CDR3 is TGTGCCAGCTCACCAGACCCCCCGGGACTAGCGGCCGATACGCAGTATTTT. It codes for CASSPDPPGLAADTQYF.

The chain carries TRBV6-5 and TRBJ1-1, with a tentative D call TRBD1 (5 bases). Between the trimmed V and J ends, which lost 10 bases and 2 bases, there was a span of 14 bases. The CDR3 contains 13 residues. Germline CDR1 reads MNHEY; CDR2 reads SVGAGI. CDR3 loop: CATNRGVNTEAFF. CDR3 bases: TGTGCCACGAACCGGGGGGTAAACACTGAAGCTTTCTTT.

CDR3 in amino acids: CASSEQGQGRTDTQYF. DNA for the CDR3: TGTGCCAGCAGCGAGCAGGGACAGGGAAGGACAGATACGCAGTATTTT. This chain connects TRBV9 to TRBJ2-3; 9 bases agree with TRBD1. Germline-derived CDR1 and CDR2 are SGDLS and YYNGEE. V lost 3 bases to trimming and J lost 3 bases; unmatched junction nucleotides: 8. The CDR3 sequence is 16 residues long.

The CDR3 coding sequence is TGTGCCAGTAGTACGGGACTAGCGGGACATGTATCCTACAATGAGCAGTTCTTC. Residues: CASSTGLAGHVSYNEQFF. This rearrangement joins TRBV19 to TRBJ2-1, with TRBD2 matching 13 bases. The CDR3 runs 18 residues. Germline CDR1 is LNHDA and CDR2 is SQIVND (reference sequence). The V gene end was trimmed by 4 bases and the J gene end by 1 base; junction bases not matched to a gene: 7.

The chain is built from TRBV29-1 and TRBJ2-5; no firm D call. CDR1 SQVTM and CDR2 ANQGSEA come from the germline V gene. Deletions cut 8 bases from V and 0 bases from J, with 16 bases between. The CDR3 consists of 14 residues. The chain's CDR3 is CSSRGEPYQETQYF. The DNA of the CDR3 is TGCAGCTCCCGTGGGGAACCGTACCAAGAGACCCAGTACTTC.

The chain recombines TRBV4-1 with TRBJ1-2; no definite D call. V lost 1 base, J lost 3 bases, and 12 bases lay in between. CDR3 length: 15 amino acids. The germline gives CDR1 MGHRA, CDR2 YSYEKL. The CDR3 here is CASSQGREGDYGYTF. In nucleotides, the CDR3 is TGCGCCAGCAGCCAAGGGCGCGAGGGAGACTATGGCTACACCTTC.

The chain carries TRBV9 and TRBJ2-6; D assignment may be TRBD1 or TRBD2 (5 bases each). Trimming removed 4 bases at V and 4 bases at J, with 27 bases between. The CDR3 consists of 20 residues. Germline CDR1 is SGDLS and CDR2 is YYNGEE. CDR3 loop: CASSSNRGANPWGGANVLTF. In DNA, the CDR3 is TGTGCCAGCAGCTCAAACCGGGGAGCTAACCCCTGGGGCGGGGCCAACGTCCTGACTTTC.

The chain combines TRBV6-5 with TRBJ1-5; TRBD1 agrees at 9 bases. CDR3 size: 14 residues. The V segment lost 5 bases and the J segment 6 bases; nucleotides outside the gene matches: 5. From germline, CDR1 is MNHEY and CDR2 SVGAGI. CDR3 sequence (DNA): TGTGCCAGCAGTACACAGGGGGCAGGTCAGCCCCAGCATTTT. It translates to CASSTQGAGQPQHF.